The rows below give T cell receptor beta chains drawn from one sample of a study of molecular identifiers for immune sequencing clone quantification. Each CDR3 protein gets one entry after TCRdb re-called the PCR reads with MiXCR. The sample contains some 320,000 distinct CDR3 sequences, 20% to 25% of which appear only once. Sequenced: naive CD8+ T cells from blood, with Jurkat cell RNA spiked in. The source is a human donor in good health. Some libraries in this study had Jurkat cell RNA spiked in. The CDR3 runs from the conserved cysteine through the conserved F or W. Fields, in order: clone size, V gene, J gene, D gene, CDR3 DNA, CDR3 protein. D genes are given only for firm matches. Only some rows state a clone size, as once, few, many or a class for expanded clones.

>many|TRBV28|TRBJ2-7|TRBD2
TGTGCCAGCAGTGACCCGGGACTAGCGGGAGGGGCCTACGAGCAGTACTTC
CASSDPGLAGGAYEQYF
>many|TRBV6-5|TRBJ2-7|NA
TGTGCCAGCAGTTACTCGACAGCGTACGAGCAGTACTTC
CASSYSTAYEQYF
>few|TRBV20-1|TRBJ2-2|TRBD2
TGCAGTGCTCGCCAAGTGGGGGGGACGGCCGGGGAGCTGTTTTTT
CSARQVGGTAGELFF
>many|TRBV7-9|TRBJ2-3|NA
TGTGCCAGCAGCTTAGAAAGGACGGAGAGCACAGATACGCAGTATTTT
CASSLERTESTDTQYF
>few|TRBV5-6|TRBJ2-3|NA
TGTGCCAGCAGCGGCGACGAAGCGGCAGATACGCAGTATTTT
CASSGDEAADTQYF
>NA|TRBV11-2|TRBJ2-1|NA
TGTGCCAGCAGCTCCTATGAGCAGTTCTTC
CASSSYEQFF
>NA|TRBV7-9|TRBJ1-4|TRBD1
TGTGCCAGCAGCTCCCACAGGGGGCCCCCAACTAATGAAGAACTGTTTTTT
CASSSHRGPPTNEELFF
>NA|TRBV5-1|TRBJ2-3|TRBD1
TGCGCCAGCAGCTTGGGACAGGGGATTTTCGATACGCAGTATTTT
CASSLGQGIFDTQYF
>many|TRBV7-8|TRBJ2-7|NA
TGTGCCAGCAGCCCGATGGCTGGGAGCTCCTACGAGCAGTACTTC
CASSPMAGSSYEQYF
>NA|TRBV3-1|TRBJ2-5|TRBD1
TGTGCCAGCAGCCAAGCGGACAGGGTAGATGGGGAGGCCCAGTACTTC
CASSQADRVDGEAQYF